This T cell receptor (beta chain) was found in a study of PD-L1 blockade in urothelial cancer. Study details: A median blood sample held about 140,000 T cells and 75,000 to 85,000 unique TCRs.

TCR analog templates of synthetic origin were spiked into each PCR. The repertoire was sequenced with immunoSEQ multiplex PCR; TCRdb's copy has only in-frame clones and lacks some. The repertoire has roughly 51,000 clones, about 86% of them found once; the top ten carry 20% to 25%. Time point specified: pretreatment peripheral blood. Germline CDR1 SGHTA, CDR2 FQGNSA. V lost 6 bases, J lost 5 bases, and 9 bases stayed unmatched. The CDR3 length is 15 residues. The sequencing used PBMCs, collected around atezolizumab (anti-PD-L1) treatment. This TCR came from a man aged 60 to 69 with urothelial cancer. The chain recombines TRBV7-2 with TRBJ1-2, with TRBD1 identical over 10 bases. CDR3: CASRSDRGTAYGYTF. The DNA of the CDR3 is TGTGCCAGCAGGTCGGACAGGGGGACCGCGTATGGCTACACCTTC.